The clone carrying this TCR beta chain is a singleton in its sample. The germline V gene has CDR1 GTSNPN and CDR2 SVGIG (reference sequence). This CDR3 is built from 15 residues. With 0 bases clipped from V and 11 bases from J, the junction kept 10 bases outside the gene matches. Sequenced by immunoSEQ multiplex PCR; TCRdb stores in-frame clones only, minus some. The table has some 200,000 clones, 75% to 85% seen once. This sample is part of a study of blood T cell repertoires in COVID-19. Across the study: Samples representing acute and convalescent COVID-19 were sourced from the United States, Italy and Spain. Nucleic acid was either cDNA or gDNA, and it came from T cells, B-cell-depleted T cells, or PBMCs.

The TCR comes from a woman aged 65 to 85 with COVID-19, enrolled during active disease. The sequenced material came from peripheral blood. The rearrangement joins TRBV30 to TRBJ1-4; 9 nucleotides line up with TRBD1. The CDR3 bases are TGTGCCTGGAGTGTACGGGGACAGGGAGTAAGGAAACTGTTTTTT. This codes for CAWSVRGQGVRKLFF.